Shown below are 28 T cell receptor beta chains from a single sample sequenced in a study of human T cells and chemical hapten exposure. TCRdb used MiXCR to reprocess the RACE reads, holding one entry per CDR3 protein. This sample yields about 190,000 distinct CDR3 sequences, of which about 22% are seen a single time; 2% to 2.5% belongs to the top ten. Time point described: patch test 3, about 24 weeks after DPC sensitization. Specified treatment: therapeutic diphenylcyclopropenone sensitization with weekly scalp DPC. Sequenced here: whole blood, sampled in connection with sensitization to the hapten diphenylcyclopropenone (DPC). Receptor source: a woman in her thirties or forties with alopecia areata. Some clones in this sample may be carry-over from other donors' samples.

This chain links TRBV10-3 with TRBJ1-5; a weak D match, TRBD1 (5 bases). Germline-derived CDR1 and CDR2 are ENHRY and SYGVKD. V dropped 6 bases and J dropped 7 bases, with 13 bases sitting between them. The CDR3 is 13 amino acids. The CDR3 region has the DNA TGTGCCATCAGAAATCAGGGTGACCAGCCCCAGCATTTT. It specifies CAIRNQGDQPQHF.

This clonotype came up a few times. The J gene is TRBJ2-3, the V gene TRBV20-1; TRBD1 is a possible D gene (6 bases). Germline V CDR1 and CDR2: DFQATT, SNEGSKA (reference sequence). CDR3 length: 12 residues. Trimming pared 3 bases from V and 6 bases from J, leaving 10 bases between. The CDR3 loop is CSASLGADTQYF. DNA for the CDR3: TGCAGTGCTAGTTTGGGGGCGGATACGCAGTATTTT.

As DNA, the CDR3 is TGTGCCAGCGGACTAGCGGGAGTACGCAATGAGCAGTTCTTC. Its protein is CASGLAGVRNEQFF. The chain is built from TRBV28 and TRBJ2-1; the match to TRBD2 covers 13 bases. Germline V gives CDR1 MDHEN, CDR2 SYDVKM. V gave up 8 bases and J gave up 6 bases; unmatched junction bases: 4. The CDR3 sequence is 14 residues long. Supplemented by reference TRBV28 and TRBJ2-1, the full variable domain reads DVKVTQSSRYLVKRTGEKVFLECVQDMDHENMFWYRQDPGLGLRLIYFSYDVKMKEKGDIPEGYSVSREKKERFSLILESASTNQTSMYLCASGLAGVRNEQFFGPGTRLTVL.

This clonotype was seen many times. V is TRBV29-1 and J is TRBJ2-7; D ambiguous. The V end lost 0 bases, the J end lost 6 bases, and 12 bases lay between the germline ends. Germline loops: CDR1 SQVTM, CDR2 ANQGSEA. The CDR3 covers 13 residues. The CDR3 DNA reads as TGCAGCGTTGAAGATCATGCCGGTGTCGAGCAGTACTTC. As protein: CSVEDHAGVEQYF.

This rearrangement joins TRBV29-1 to TRBJ2-1, with D perhaps assigned TRBD1 or TRBD2 (5 bases each). V was shortened by 7 bases and J by 0 bases, with 13 bases between the two germline ends. The CDR3 is 14 amino acids. Germline CDR1 reads SQVTM; CDR2 reads ANQGSEA. The CDR3 loop is CSGKPGRSYNEQFF. The CDR3 nucleotides are TGCAGCGGGAAGCCGGGACGCTCCTACAATGAGCAGTTCTTC.

This clonotype was counted a few times. V is TRBV11-3 and J is TRBJ2-7; TRBD2 aligns across 8 bases. J gave up 5 bases and V 0 bases, and 6 bases lay outside the gene matches. The germline V gene has CDR1 SGHNT and CDR2 YENEEA. This CDR3 comprises 15 residues. CDR3 nucleotide sequence: TGTGCCAGCAGCTTAGATCACGGGAGGGGCAACGAGCAGTACTTC. Its translation: CASSLDHGRGNEQYF.

This clonotype turned up a few times. V usage is TRBV28 and J usage is TRBJ2-3, with D perhaps TRBD2 (5 bases). Germline V gene sequence: CDR1 MDHEN, CDR2 SYDVKM. The V end was cut by 5 bases, the J end by 9 bases, with 15 bases between. The CDR3 runs 13 residues. CDR3 nucleotide sequence: TGTGCCAGCAGTGCGGAATTCAGCGGCACGCAGTATTTT. Its protein product is CASSAEFSGTQYF.

The chain uses TRBV28 and TRBJ2-5; 15 nucleotides agree with TRBD2. The CDR3 runs 17 residues. V lost 5 bases, J lost 4 bases, and 8 bases stayed unmatched. Germline V gives CDR1 MDHEN, CDR2 SYDVKM. The CDR3, as DNA: TGTGCCAGCAGTCCTAGGACTAGCGGGAGGGCCCGAGAGACCCAGTACTTC. This codes for CASSPRTSGRARETQYF. Filled out from reference TRBV28 and TRBJ2-5, the complete variable domain reads DVKVTQSSRYLVKRTGEKVFLECVQDMDHENMFWYRQDPGLGLRLIYFSYDVKMKEKGDIPEGYSVSREKKERFSLILESASTNQTSMYLCASSPRTSGRARETQYFGPGTRLLVL.

This sequence joins TRBV7-2 and TRBJ2-5; TRBD1 matches 7 bases. V was clipped by 5 bases and J by 9 bases; unmatched bases: 9. This CDR3 is built from 13 residues. CDR1 and CDR2 from the germline V gene are SGHTA and FQGNSA. The CDR3 region has the DNA TGTGCCAGCAGCCTCCTAAAGGGGGCACCCCAGTACTTC. This codes for CASSLLKGAPQYF.

This clonotype was found a few times. The chain couples TRBV4-2 to TRBJ2-2; TRBD2 matches 12 bases. The CDR3 is made up of 17 amino acids. V was pared by 1 base and J by 1 base, with 1 base of the junction left unmatched. CDR1 and CDR2 from the germline V gene are LGHNA and YNFKEQ. The CDR3, as DNA: TGTGCCAGCAGCCAAGGGACTAGCGGGGTGAACACCGGGGAGCTGTTTTTT. Residues: CASSQGTSGVNTGELFF.

In its sample, this clonotype was seen many times. This chain connects TRBV20-1 to TRBJ1-6; possibly TRBD1 for D (5 bases). The CDR3 extends over 14 amino acids. V was shortened by 1 base and J by 5 bases, with 9 bases between the two germline ends. Germline V gene lookup returns CDR1 DFQATT and CDR2 SNEGSKA (reference sequence). The DNA for the CDR3 is TGCAGTGCTAGAGTCGGGACGGATAATTCACCCCTCCACTTT. The encoded protein is CSARVGTDNSPLHF.

The rearrangement uses TRBV5-8 and TRBJ2-7, with D unresolved. Between the trimmed V and J ends, which lost 8 bases and 3 bases, there was a span of 12 bases. Looked up from germline, CDR1 is SGHTS and CDR2 is YDEGEE. The CDR3 contains 12 residues. The CDR3 DNA is TGTGCCAGTTCTCGGATACACTACGAGCAGTACTTC. It encodes CASSRIHYEQYF.

The V and J genes are TRBV2 and TRBJ1-5, with 8 bases matching TRBD1. The ends lost 7 bases at V and 5 bases at J; junction bases unmatched: 4. The CDR3 has 13 amino acids. The V gene's germline CDR1 is SNHLY and CDR2 FYNNEI. CDR3 in DNA: TGTGCCAGCACAGGACAGGGAGATCAGCCCCAGCATTTT. Protein sequence: CASTGQGDQPQHF.

This clonotype has a handful of counts. This chain connects TRBV10-2 to TRBJ1-2, with 9 bases that match TRBD1. J lost 4 bases, V lost 7 bases, and 4 bases had no gene match. This CDR3 has 13 residues. Germline CDR1 is WSHSY and CDR2 is SAAADI. For the CDR3, the DNA is TGCGCCAGCACCCTGGACAGGGGCTATGGCTACACCTTC. It is translated as CASTLDRGYGYTF.

J is TRBJ2-3 and V is TRBV7-2; D uncertain. The CDR3 extends over 12 amino acids. V was trimmed by 4 bases and J by 4 bases, leaving 6 bases between them. From germline, CDR1 is SGHTA and CDR2 FQGNSA. The CDR3 reads CASSSLADTQYF. CDR3 in DNA: TGTGCCAGCAGCTCTCTCGCAGATACGCAGTATTTT.

The CDR3 sequence: CASSQTASQETQYF. In DNA, the CDR3 is TGCGCCAGCAGCCAGACAGCCTCCCAAGAGACCCAGTACTTC. The chain carries TRBV5-1 and TRBJ2-5; D may be TRBD1 (5 bases). The germline V gene has CDR1 SGHRS and CDR2 YFSETQ. The CDR3 sequence is 14 residues long. V lost 4 bases to trimming and J lost 1 base, with 11 bases between them.

CDR3 coding DNA: TGTGCCAGCAGCCACCGGGGGGCTAGCGGGTATGGGGCCACAGATACGCAGTATTTT. This codes for CASSHRGASGYGATDTQYF. The rearrangement joins TRBV4-2 to TRBJ2-3; 8 bases map to TRBD2. V shed 3 bases and J 2 bases; nucleotides not matched to a gene: 16. CDR1 LGHNA and CDR2 YNFKEQ come from the germline V gene. This CDR3 has 19 residues.

This chain connects TRBV4-3 to TRBJ2-3; D remains ambiguous. The V end lost 0 bases, the J end lost 7 bases, and 8 bases lay between the germline ends. CDR3 length: 13 amino acids. Germline assignment: CDR1 LGHNA and CDR2 YSLEER. The DNA for the CDR3 is TGCGCCAGCAGCCAAGACCCGGGCAATACGCAGTATTTT. Residues: CASSQDPGNTQYF.

This clonotype was observed many times. The chain recombines TRBV27 with TRBJ2-1; TRBD2 might be the D (6 bases). This CDR3 is 17 amino acids long. CDR1 is MNHEY, CDR2 SMNVEV, per germline (reference sequence). Trimming pared 3 bases from V and 2 bases from J, leaving 17 bases between. CDR3 bases: TGTGCCAGCAGTTTCTTCCAGGCGGCGGGGCCCTACAATGAGCAGTTCTTC. It yields the protein CASSFFQAAGPYNEQFF.

The CDR3, as DNA: TGCAGTGCTATCTCACGGGAGGGCCTCTACGAGCAGTACTTC. Amino acid sequence: CSAISREGLYEQYF. The chain has TRBV20-1 and TRBJ2-7, with 8 bases fitting TRBD2. The CDR3 covers 14 residues. J was trimmed by 3 bases and V by 4 bases; bases with no gene match: 8. CDR1 is DFQATT and CDR2 is SNEGSKA in the germline V gene (reference sequence).

The chain carries TRBV29-1 and TRBJ1-1; D might be TRBD1 (5 bases). The V gene's germline CDR1 is SQVTM and CDR2 ANQGSEA. This CDR3 is built from 13 residues. The V end lost 6 bases, the J end lost 0 bases, and 11 bases lay between the germline ends. This CDR3 reads CSVGTALNTEAFF. DNA of the CDR3: TGCAGCGTGGGGACTGCCTTGAACACTGAAGCTTTCTTT.

The gene calls are TRBV7-2 and TRBJ1-6; 9 bases are a match to TRBD1. The CDR3 length is 15 residues. The germline V gene encodes CDR1 SGHTA and CDR2 FQGNSA. J gave up 7 bases and V 1 base, and 2 bases lay outside the gene matches. The CDR3 DNA is TGTGCCAGCAGCTTAGTCGGGACAGGGAATTCACCCCTCCACTTT. Protein product: CASSLVGTGNSPLHF.

This chain uses TRBV7-9 with TRBJ2-7; D is ambiguous. V was pared by 5 bases and J by 6 bases, with 11 bases between. Per germline, CDR1 SEHNR and CDR2 FQNEAQ (reference sequence). CDR3 length: 12 residues. The CDR3 coding sequence is TGTGCCAGCAGCCTGCACTTGGGCGAGCAGTACTTC. It encodes CASSLHLGEQYF.

The chain has TRBV27 and TRBJ1-6; TRBD1 might be the D (6 bases). The V end was cut by 5 bases, the J end by 9 bases, with 11 bases between. Germline CDR1 reads MNHEY; CDR2 reads SMNVEV (reference sequence). The CDR3 runs to 13 residues. This CDR3 reads CASSTGFRSPLHF. The CDR3 DNA is TGTGCCAGCAGTACAGGGTTTCGTTCACCCCTCCACTTT.

The CDR3 DNA reads TGTGCCAGCAGTTTTGGGGGATTCCAAGAGACCCAGTACTTC. Encoded protein: CASSFGGFQETQYF. The chain couples TRBV12-3 or TRBV12-4 to TRBJ2-5, with D possibly being TRBD1 or TRBD2 (5 bases each). Trimming shortened V by 3 bases and J by 1 base, and 9 bases separated the two germline ends. The CDR3 sequence is 14 residues long.

The rearrangement joins TRBV12-3 or TRBV12-4 to TRBJ1-5, with no clear D. The CDR3 is made up of 13 amino acids. V gave up 6 bases and J gave up 0 bases, with 6 bases separating them. The CDR3 DNA sequence: TGTGCCAGCAGAGGAGATAGCAATCAGCCCCAGCATTTT. It yields the protein CASRGDSNQPQHF.

This rearrangement joins TRBV20-1 to TRBJ2-7, with TRBD2 matching 9 bases. Germline-derived CDR1 and CDR2 are DFQATT and SNEGSKA (reference sequence). V lost 3 bases to trimming and J lost 5 bases; unmatched junction nucleotides: 8. This CDR3 comprises 14 residues. CDR3 in amino acids: CSASASGTSHEQYF. As DNA, the CDR3 is TGCAGTGCTAGTGCTAGCGGGACGAGTCACGAGCAGTACTTC.

The chain recombines TRBV5-1 with TRBJ2-1, with D possibly matching TRBD2 (7 bases). The CDR3 is 15 amino acids. The V and J ends lost 1 base and 4 bases respectively, with 12 bases between them. CDR1 SGHRS and CDR2 YFSETQ come from the germline V gene. The CDR3 DNA is TGCGCCAGCAGCTTGTCGGGGGGCCGTTACAATGAGCAGTTCTTC. The encoded protein is CASSLSGGRYNEQFF.